A single sample gave rise to the 26 T cell receptor beta chains below, sequenced in a study of response to subunit inactivated influenza vaccine. Via MiXCR, TCRdb re-called the RT-PCR reads, giving one row per CDR3 protein. Of around 570,000 distinct CDR3 sequences in the sample, around 8% were seen once. Sequencing used PBMCs from blood, obtained 23 months after vaccination. The origin of the receptors is a man aged 45-69 years who received an inactivated influenza vaccine.

This clonotype occurred a few times. The chain joins TRBV6-2 or TRBV6-3 to TRBJ1-1; TRBD1 is a possible D gene (6 bases). CDR3 size: 14 residues. CDR1 is MNHEY, CDR2 SVGEGT, per germline. V gave up 0 bases and J gave up 5 bases, with 10 bases separating them. The chain's CDR3 is CASSYSPTGTEAFF. The DNA of the CDR3 is TGTGCCAGCAGTTACTCCCCCACAGGGACTGAAGCTTTCTTT.

This clonotype was seen repeatedly, ten times or more. The V gene is TRBV15, the J gene TRBJ2-5, with TRBD2 matching over 8 bases. Germline loops: CDR1 LNHNV, CDR2 YYDKDF (reference sequence). The CDR3 has 15 amino acids. With 5 bases clipped from V and 2 bases from J, the junction kept 7 bases outside the gene matches. The CDR3 loop is CATSRTSGTQETQYF. The CDR3 bases are TGTGCCACCAGCCGTACTAGCGGAACTCAAGAGACCCAGTACTTC.

This clonotype was seen at least ten times. V is TRBV28 and J is TRBJ1-3; D is possibly TRBD1 (5 bases). The CDR3 consists of 16 residues. Germline loops: CDR1 MDHEN, CDR2 SYDVKM. The germline V and J ends were trimmed by 5 bases and 3 bases, with 17 bases remaining between them. CDR3 sequence (DNA): TGTGCCAGCAGTACTCAATCCGGGACGGTTGGAAACACCATATATTTT. This translates into CASSTQSGTVGNTIYF. Filled out from reference TRBV28 and TRBJ1-3, the complete variable domain reads DVKVTQSSRYLVKRTGEKVFLECVQDMDHENMFWYRQDPGLGLRLIYFSYDVKMKEKGDIPEGYSVSREKKERFSLILESASTNQTSMYLCASSTQSGTVGNTIYFGEGSWLTVV.

This chain connects TRBV20-1 to TRBJ1-2, with 8 bases that match TRBD1. This CDR3 has 16 residues. CDR1 and CDR2 from the germline V gene are DFQATT and SNEGSKA (reference sequence). V dropped 4 bases and J dropped 7; count of bases not matched to a gene: 17. CDR3 sequence: CSATGWTGTARSGYTF. The CDR3 DNA is TGCAGTGCTACCGGATGGACAGGGACGGCTCGTAGTGGCTACACCTTC.

The table lists this clonotype with many counts. This chain uses TRBV10-3 with TRBJ2-7, with no clear D. V lost 2 bases and J 6 bases, leaving 11 bases between the germline ends. The CDR3 consists of 13 residues. From germline, CDR1 is ENHRY and CDR2 SYGVKD. The CDR3 DNA is TGTGCCATCAGTGAGGGTTCTCGTCTCGAGCAGTACTTC. Translating gives CAISEGSRLEQYF.

The chain combines TRBV20-1 with TRBJ1-1, with D perhaps TRBD1 (5 bases). Trimming removed 5 bases from V and 1 base from J, with 20 bases in between. Germline V gene lookup returns CDR1 DFQATT and CDR2 SNEGSKA (reference sequence). The CDR3 has 16 residues. Written as DNA, the CDR3 is TGCAGTGCTCACAACACGCGGGCAGGGCCGAACACTGAAGCTTTCTTT. Translation: CSAHNTRAGPNTEAFF.

The rearrangement links TRBV4-3 to TRBJ2-7, with D possibly TRBD1 on 5 matching bases. The germline V gene encodes CDR1 LGHNA and CDR2 YSLEER. The CDR3 extends over 14 amino acids. Trimming removed 0 bases from V and 2 bases from J, with 8 bases in between. The CDR3 protein is CASSQEWGPYEQYF. CDR3 DNA: TGCGCCAGCAGCCAAGAATGGGGCCCCTACGAGCAGTACTTC.

This clonotype has ten or more counts. This sequence joins TRBV6-2 or TRBV6-3 and TRBJ2-4; D not resolved. The V gene's germline CDR1 is MNHEY and CDR2 SVGEGT. This CDR3 contains 13 residues. Trimming shortened V by 4 bases and J by 0 bases, and 4 bases separated the two germline ends. The CDR3: CASSSLAKNIQYF. For the CDR3, the DNA is TGTGCCAGCAGTTCGCTAGCCAAAAACATTCAGTACTTC.

This clonotype was detected many times. This chain joins TRBV20-1 and TRBJ2-1; D remains ambiguous. This CDR3 is 13 amino acids long. Trimming cost V 1 base and J 3 bases, with 7 bases left between them. From germline, CDR1 is DFQATT and CDR2 SNEGSKA (reference sequence). CDR3 DNA sequence: TGCAGTGCTAGAGTGCCGGACTACAATGAGCAGTTCTTC. Protein: CSARVPDYNEQFF.

This clonotype is medium-sized within its sample. V is TRBV7-6 and J is TRBJ1-4; maybe TRBD1 (6 bases). The ends were cut back, 0 bases at V and 3 bases at J, with 8 bases in the middle. The CDR3 runs to 15 residues. In germline, CDR1 is SGHVS, CDR2 FNYEAQ. DNA of the CDR3: TGTGCCAGCAGCTTAGCAACAGGGCCTAATGAAAAACTGTTTTTT. This gives the protein CASSLATGPNEKLFF. The full variable domain, rest sourced from reference TRBV7-6 and TRBJ1-4, is GAGVSQSPRYKVTKRGQDVALRCDPISGHVSLYWYRQALGQGPEFLTYFNYEAQQDKSGLPNDRFSAERPEGSISTLTIQRTEQRDSAMYRCASSLATGPNEKLFFGSGTQLSVL.

A few counts support this clonotype. The chain uses TRBV30 and TRBJ2-1; no firm D call. V lost 8 bases and J 4 bases, leaving 15 bases between the germline ends. Germline loops: CDR1 GTSNPN, CDR2 SVGIG (reference sequence). The CDR3 is 13 residues long. In DNA form, the CDR3 reads TGTGCCGGTACAGTGTCTGGGTACAATGAGCAGTTCTTC. Protein: CAGTVSGYNEQFF.

The chain uses TRBV28 and TRBJ1-1; D is possibly TRBD1 (6 bases). The CDR3 loop spans 13 amino acids. Germline CDR1 and CDR2: MDHEN and SYDVKM. Trimming took 7 bases from V and 1 from J, leaving 10 bases between them. The CDR3 loop is CASKGGSNTEAFF. CDR3 coding DNA: TGTGCCAGCAAGGGGGGATCGAACACTGAAGCTTTCTTT.

This clonotype has only a few counts. The chain carries TRBV12-3 or TRBV12-4 and TRBJ1-2; a possible D gene is TRBD1 (5 bases). V lost 6 bases and J 5 bases, leaving 13 bases between the germline ends. The CDR3 loop spans 13 amino acids. DNA of the CDR3: TGTGCCAGCAGCCCTCTCGGGGCATATGGCTACACCTTC. Protein: CASSPLGAYGYTF.

This clonotype has at least ten counts. The rearrangement uses TRBV28 and TRBJ2-1; unclear D gene. The CDR3 extends over 11 amino acids. V was trimmed by 5 bases and J by 4 bases, leaving 3 bases between them. Germline CDR1 and CDR2: MDHEN and SYDVKM. CDR3 in amino acids: CASSGYNEQFF. The CDR3 region has the DNA TGTGCCAGCAGTGGATACAATGAGCAGTTCTTC.

There are a few counts of this clonotype. The J gene is TRBJ1-1, the V gene TRBV6-4; D is undetermined. This CDR3 is built from 15 residues. CDR1 is MRHNA, CDR2 SNTAGT, per germline. The V end lost 6 bases, the J end lost 1 base, and 15 bases lay between the germline ends. The CDR3 DNA sequence: TGTGCCAGCAGAGAGACCCGCTGGACGAACACTGAAGCTTTCTTT. Residues: CASRETRWTNTEAFF.

This clonotype was counted many times. V is TRBV6-2 or TRBV6-3 and J is TRBJ2-1; perhaps TRBD1 as D (5 bases). V was cut by 4 bases and J by 3 bases, with 10 bases left in between. The CDR3 length is 14 residues. The germline V gene has CDR1 MNHEY and CDR2 SVGEGT. The CDR3 DNA reads TGTGCCAGCAGTTGGACACACGACTACAATGAGCAGTTCTTC. This translates into CASSWTHDYNEQFF.

This clonotype appeared a few times. V usage is TRBV6-1 and J usage is TRBJ1-1; D not resolved. The germline V gene has CDR1 MNHNS and CDR2 SASEGT. V was shortened by 8 bases and J by 2 bases, with 15 bases between the two germline ends. The CDR3 is made up of 14 amino acids. The CDR3 sequence is CASFHRAHNTEAFF. The CDR3 DNA follows: TGTGCCAGCTTCCATAGGGCTCATAACACTGAAGCTTTCTTT.

This clonotype was seen a handful of times. V is TRBV12-3 or TRBV12-4 and J is TRBJ2-1; the match to TRBD2 covers 12 bases. The V segment lost 6 bases and the J segment 6 bases; nucleotides outside the gene matches: 12. This CDR3 contains 17 residues. CDR3 nucleotide sequence: TGTGCCAGCAGACGACTAGCGGGAGCCCCTACACTCAATGAGCAGTTCTTC. Translation gives CASRRLAGAPTLNEQFF.

This clonotype has only a few counts. The chain combines TRBV4-2 with TRBJ2-1; TRBD2 matches at 10 bases. This CDR3 is 16 amino acids long. Trimming at V came to 0 bases and at J to 13 bases, leaving 12 bases not matched to a gene. From germline, CDR1 is LGHNA and CDR2 YNFKEQ. This chain's CDR3 is CASSQDLSGRVLRQFF. In DNA form, the CDR3 reads TGTGCCAGCAGCCAAGATCTCAGCGGGAGGGTCTTGCGTCAGTTCTTC.

Only a few counts were recorded for this clonotype. The chain combines TRBV29-1 with TRBJ2-7; D is possibly TRBD1 (5 bases). V dropped 5 bases and J dropped 2 bases, with 10 bases sitting between them. The germline V gene has CDR1 SQVTM and CDR2 ANQGSEA. This CDR3 is 12 amino acids long. CDR3 region: CSVKGAAYEQYF. The CDR3 DNA reads TGCAGCGTTAAAGGGGCTGCCTACGAGCAGTACTTC.

There are many counts of this clonotype. The chain combines TRBV12-3 or TRBV12-4 with TRBJ1-2; D is undetermined. This CDR3 has 14 amino acids. Trimming stripped 6 bases from V and 4 bases from J, with 15 bases between. Here the CDR3 DNA reads TGTGCCAGCAGCCCCCCGGGAGTGTTCTATGGCTACACCTTC. Protein sequence: CASSPPGVFYGYTF.

This clonotype was detected many times. The rearrangement links TRBV24-1 to TRBJ2-1, with TRBD1 matching 9 bases. Germline CDR1 and CDR2: KGHDR and SFDVKD. The CDR3 is 15 residues long. The trim removed 9 bases at V and 6 bases at J, leaving 11 bases unmatched. CDR3 residues: CATAPGQGVINEQFF. The CDR3 DNA reads as TGTGCCACCGCTCCGGGACAGGGAGTCATCAATGAGCAGTTCTTC.

The chain joins TRBV7-9 to TRBJ2-3; D is ambiguous. CDR3 length equals 15 residues. The germline CDR1 and CDR2 sequences are SEHNR and FQNEAQ (reference sequence). Trimming removed 5 bases from V and 0 bases from J, with 12 bases in between. The CDR3 reads CASSDAIASTDTQYF. The CDR3 nucleotides are TGTGCCAGCAGCGACGCCATAGCTAGCACAGATACGCAGTATTTT.

This chain joins TRBV12-3 or TRBV12-4 and TRBJ1-1; 10 nucleotides match TRBD1. The ends lost 5 bases at V and 5 bases at J; junction bases unmatched: 5. The length of the CDR3 is 14 residues. CDR3: CASSRGQGRTEAFF. The CDR3 DNA sequence: TGTGCCAGCAGTCGGGGACAGGGGAGGACTGAAGCTTTCTTT.

The V and J genes are TRBV19 and TRBJ2-7; unclear D gene. The ends were cut back, 7 bases at V and 0 bases at J, with 13 bases in the middle. Germline-derived CDR1 and CDR2 are LNHDA and SQIVND (reference sequence). This CDR3 has 14 residues. Here the CDR3 DNA reads TGTGCCAGTACTAAAGATCTTTTCTCCTACGAGCAGTACTTC. Amino acids: CASTKDLFSYEQYF.

This clonotype was seen many times. The gene calls are TRBV7-2 and TRBJ1-2; no reliable D call. Germline assignment: CDR1 SGHTA and CDR2 FQGNSA. This CDR3 has 13 residues. Between the trimmed V and J ends, which lost 5 bases and 11 bases, there was a span of 18 bases. CDR3 sequence (DNA): TGTGCCAGCAGCCTAAATCAGGAGGACCGATACACCTTC. Amino acids: CASSLNQEDRYTF. Variable domain in full (rest from reference TRBV7-2 and TRBJ1-2): GAGVSQSPSNKVTEKGKDVELRCDPISGHTALYWYRQSLGQGLEFLIYFQGNSAPDKSGLPSDRFSAERTGGSVSTLTIQRTQQEDSAVYLCASSLNQEDRYTFGSGTRLTVV.